This T cell receptor (beta chain) originates from a study of cytomegalovirus exposure and HLA in healthy donors. Study results and caveats: A later analysis showed TCR association rates differing by HLA locus, peaking at DRB1 and lowest at HLA-C.

CDR3 size: 15 residues. Germline V gene lookup returns CDR1 SQVTM and CDR2 ANQGSEA. Of note for this clone: What it binds is not known.

13 Jbeta primers and 60 Vbeta primers were used for the PCR. Generated by immunoSEQ multiplex PCR, the TCRdb table keeps only in-frame clones and is missing some. The sample consists of about 190,000 clones, roughly 76% of them appearing once. The receptor comes from a woman in her twenties or thirties in good health and CMV-seropositive. The chain carries TRBV29-1 and TRBJ2-3; TRBD1 matches at 7 bases. Material: PBMCs. The CDR3 spells CTTNSHEGASGTQYF. CDR3 in DNA: TGCACCACGAACAGCCACGAGGGGGCATCGGGTACGCAGTATTTT.